Sequencing of this T cell receptor beta chain was carried out in a study of blood T cell repertoires in COVID-19 (dated by TCRdb to about 2020). Describing the broader study: The collaborator samples originated in the United States, Italy and Spain and spanned the acute and convalescent phases of COVID-19. The prospective study material was composed of cDNA or gDNA derived from T cells, B-cell-depleted T cells, or PBMCs. Subjects who had been exposed to COVID-19, were actively infected with it, or had recovered from it provided the deeply sampled blood TCRbeta repertoires that made up the dataset. The repertoires were released in a freely available public database intended as a resource for research on the immune response to SARS-CoV-2. Samples came from the ongoing ImmuneRACE study (first 160 participants) plus 1,254 subjects from 6 global collaborators. Sample metadata almost always included a de-identified subject ID, COVID-19 status, age in years and sex. Where HLA class I and class II types were available, the types were taken from metadata supplied by the sample provider, not from assay-based typing. On the study overall, not on this receptor specifically: Clinical and demographic metadata were provided uncurated, with the amount varying by source and participant.

Regarding this clone: Its antigen is currently not known. Base qualities are not recorded, but no much larger clone differs from it by a single base.

Compared with germline, V lacks 4 bases and J lacks 7 bases; bases without a gene match: 11. As encoded in the germline V gene, CDR1 is SGHNT while CDR2 is YENEEA. Reading from cysteine to phenylalanine, the CDR3 counts 16 amino acids. The CDR3 DNA has 48 bases and is translated from base 1. TCRbeta CDR3 regions were amplified from genomic DNA using the immunoSEQ Assay, a bias-controlled multiplex PCR. For the original study's pipeline: The number of nucleated cells in each sample was estimated from the amplification of reference gene primers within the assay. To quantify the absolute abundance of each unique TCRbeta CDR3 rearrangement, sequence reads were collapsed and filtered. Productive Simpson clonality was computed per sample as the square root of Simpson's diversity index over productive rearrangements. Not all clones reach the TCRdb copy of this immuneACCESS table, which keeps in-frame sequences only. Checked studies attribute under half of the gap to unresolved V genes and leave the rest unexplained. The V and J calls and clone size come from that table; D and trimming were worked out from the DNA. A total of roughly 100,000 clones appear in this sample, about 72% of them only once. 7.5% to 10% of the sample goes to the ten largest clones.

Each collaborating institution followed its own protocols to collect whole blood in K2EDTA tubes. Collaborator samples were shipped for TCRbeta analysis as frozen whole blood, isolated PBMCs, or DNA extracted from either sample type. Sequenced: peripheral blood. The V gene is TRBV11-3 and the J gene is TRBJ2-1, and 9 junction bases match TRBD2. The TCR comes from a man aged 55 to 70 with active or convalescent COVID-19. CDR3 protein: CASSSLLAGDSNEQFF. The base sequence is TGTGCCAGCAGCTCCCTTTTAGCGGGAGATAGTAATGAGCAGTTCTTC.